A few counts support the clone carrying this T cell receptor (beta chain). Its antigen is not identified. Indicated treatment: approximately 9-day PBMC culture with coronavirus spike peptide pools or control peptides (ViraFEST assay). Expansion of antigen-specific T cells with peptide pools by ViraFEST preceded sequencing of TCRs. The sample originates from a study of vaccination and CD4 T cells after COVID-19. At the level of the study: The convalescents were made up of six males and four females, two of whom were Hispanic. Post-vaccination specimens were collected at a median of roughly 65 days following dose two (range 14 to 241).

Sequencing of DNA taken from cultured CD4+ T cells relied on the Oncomine TCR Beta short-read assay. TCRdb re-called the PCR reads with MiXCR, one entry per CDR3 protein. The table shows 9,500 to 15,000 distinct CDR3 sequences, with 50% occurring only once. This CDR3 has 16 residues. The V and J ends lost 4 bases and 5 bases respectively, with 20 bases between them. In germline, CDR1 is MNHEY, CDR2 SVGAGI. The receptor's source is a human donor who had recovered from COVID-19. V is TRBV6-5 and J is TRBJ1-1; tentative D call: TRBD1 (5 bases). What was sequenced was CD4+ T cells from blood, cultured in vitro. Written as DNA, the CDR3 is TGTGCCAGCAGTTCCACGCGCCCGGGGGGATGGACTGAAGCTTTCTTT. Translation gives CASSSTRPGGWTEAFF.